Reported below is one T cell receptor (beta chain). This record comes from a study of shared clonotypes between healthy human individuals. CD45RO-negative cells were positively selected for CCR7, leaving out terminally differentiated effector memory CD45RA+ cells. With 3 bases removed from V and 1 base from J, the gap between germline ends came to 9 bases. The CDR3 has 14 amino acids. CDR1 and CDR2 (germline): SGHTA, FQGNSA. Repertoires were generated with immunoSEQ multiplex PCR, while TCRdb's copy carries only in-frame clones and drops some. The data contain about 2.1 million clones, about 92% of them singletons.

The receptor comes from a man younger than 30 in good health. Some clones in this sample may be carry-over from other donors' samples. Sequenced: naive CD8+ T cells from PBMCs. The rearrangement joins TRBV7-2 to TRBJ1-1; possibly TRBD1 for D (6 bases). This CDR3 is CASSFRTANTEAFF. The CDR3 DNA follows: TGTGCCAGCAGCTTCCGGACAGCGAACACTGAAGCTTTCTTT.